These 14 T cell receptor beta chains were sequenced from one sample in a study of cytomegalovirus exposure and HLA in healthy donors. PCR used 60 Vbeta primers and 13 Jbeta primers. Assay used: immunoSEQ multiplex PCR; TCRdb lists only in-frame clones, some missing. The clone table shows approximately 200,000 clones, with the ten largest holding about 0.74%. The material sequenced was PBMCs. All receptors derive from a boy younger than 18 in good health and CMV-seronegative.

The chain recombines TRBV7-8 with TRBJ2-3; possible D gene TRBD1, 5 bases. The CDR3 totals 16 residues. Trimming stripped 6 bases from V and 0 bases from J, with 16 bases between. Germline V gene data show CDR1 as SGHVS and CDR2 as FQNEAQ. CDR3 residues: CASRIDSATSTDTQYF. In DNA form, the CDR3 reads TGTGCCAGCAGAATCGACAGTGCCACTAGCACAGATACGCAGTATTTT.

CDR3 region: CASGRPDRGRYEQYF. The DNA for the CDR3 is TGTGCTAGTGGTCGCCCGGACAGGGGACGTTACGAGCAGTACTTC. The J gene is TRBJ2-7, the V gene TRBV12-5; 9 nucleotides line up with TRBD1. V lost 5 bases to trimming and J lost 4 bases; unmatched junction nucleotides: 9. Germline lookup yields CDR1 LGHNT and CDR2 FRNRAP. CDR3 size: 15 residues.

The rearrangement joins TRBV6-5 to TRBJ1-2; the D gene is possibly TRBD1 (6 bases). With 0 bases removed from V and 8 bases from J, the gap between germline ends came to 13 bases. The CDR3 is 14 amino acids. Germline V gene lookup returns CDR1 MNHEY and CDR2 SVGAGI. DNA of the CDR3: TGTGCCAGCAGTTACTCAAACAGGGCGGACGGCTACACCTTC. Protein product: CASSYSNRADGYTF.

The genes are TRBV15 and TRBJ2-7, with D maybe TRBD2 (6 bases). The CDR3 is 13 residues long. The V end was cut by 0 bases, the J end by 5 bases, with 8 bases between. Germline CDR1 LNHNV, CDR2 YYDKDF (reference sequence). The CDR3 DNA reads TGTGCCACCAGCAGAGACCCGGGGGACGAGCAGTACTTC. It specifies CATSRDPGDEQYF.

The chain joins TRBV5-1 to TRBJ2-3; 12 nucleotides line up with TRBD2. Germline V gene data show CDR1 as SGHRS and CDR2 as YFSETQ. The CDR3 has 14 amino acids. V gave up 6 bases and J gave up 3 bases; unmatched junction bases: 2. CDR3 residues: CASTGLAGTDTQYF. The CDR3 bases are TGCGCCAGCACTGGACTAGCGGGGACAGATACGCAGTATTTT.

CDR3 loop: CASSLDWGEHHEQYF. The CDR3 DNA follows: TGTGCCAGCAGCTTAGACTGGGGGGAACACCACGAGCAGTACTTC. The rearrangement joins TRBV7-9 to TRBJ2-7; D may be TRBD2 (6 bases). The V gene lost 1 base and the J gene lost 5 bases, with 15 bases spanning the gap. The CDR3 contains 15 residues. The germline CDR1 and CDR2 sequences are SEHNR and FQNEAQ (reference sequence).

This rearrangement joins TRBV15 to TRBJ1-2; a weak D match, TRBD1 (5 bases). In germline, CDR1 is LNHNV, CDR2 YYDKDF (reference sequence). The CDR3 is 15 amino acids. Trimming removed 1 base at V and 2 bases at J, with 11 bases between. The CDR3 DNA is TGTGCCACCAGCAGAGGTGAGGGGAGGAACTATGGCTACACCTTC. This translates into CATSRGEGRNYGYTF.

This chain links TRBV7-6 with TRBJ2-3, with a tentative D call TRBD1 (6 bases). Between the trimmed V and J ends, which lost 1 base and 0 bases, there was a span of 11 bases. CDR1 and CDR2 (germline): SGHVS, FNYEAQ. CDR3 length: 16 residues. CDR3 DNA: TGTGCCAGCAGCTTAGTAGTGGGGGCCAGCACAGATACGCAGTATTTT. This translates into CASSLVVGASTDTQYF.

The chain joins TRBV11-2 to TRBJ2-7; D is uncertain. The germline CDR1 and CDR2 sequences are SGHAT and FQNNGV. The V end lost 6 bases, the J end lost 0 bases, and 18 bases lay between the germline ends. The CDR3 has 16 residues. The CDR3 DNA reads as TGTGCCAGCAGTCATACCGAGAGGCTGAACTCCTACGAGCAGTACTTC. Its translation: CASSHTERLNSYEQYF. The variable domain in full, with the rest retrieved from reference TRBV11-2 and TRBJ2-7, is EAGVAQSPRYKIIEKRQSVAFWCNPISGHATLYWYQQILGQGPKLLIQFQNNGVVDDSQLPKDRFSAERLKGVDSTLKIQPAKLEDSAVYLCASSHTERLNSYEQYFGPGTRLTVT.

The chain carries TRBV5-8 and TRBJ2-5, with D tentatively TRBD2 (6 bases). V shed 1 base and J shed 9 bases, with 19 bases lying between them. The CDR3 extends over 15 amino acids. Germline lookup yields CDR1 SGHTS and CDR2 YDEGEE. The CDR3 spells CASSLTTGPTGAQYF. In DNA, the CDR3 is TGTGCCAGCAGCTTGACAACAGGCCCCACGGGGGCCCAGTACTTC.

The chain employs TRBV14 and TRBJ2-2; D is perhaps TRBD2 (6 bases). The germline V gene has CDR1 SGHDN and CDR2 FVKESK. The CDR3 totals 17 residues. The V end lost 0 bases, the J end lost 0 bases, and 11 bases lay between the germline ends. The CDR3 protein is CASSQDNSGSNTGELFF. As DNA, the CDR3 is TGTGCCAGCAGCCAAGATAACAGCGGGTCGAACACCGGGGAGCTGTTTTTT.

The CDR3 nucleotides are TGTGCCACCAGCAGACGATCCTTACAGGGGACTAATGAAAAACTGTTTTTT. The encoded protein is CATSRRSLQGTNEKLFF. This rearrangement joins TRBV15 to TRBJ1-4; 7 nucleotides agree with TRBD1. The germline V gene encodes CDR1 LNHNV and CDR2 YYDKDF (reference sequence). The J segment lost 2 bases and the V segment lost 2 bases, leaving 8 bases of the junction unmatched. The CDR3 extends over 17 amino acids. Using reference TRBV15 and TRBJ1-4 for the parts outside the CDR3, the full variable domain is DAMVIQNPRYQVTQFGKPVTLSCSQTLNHNVMYWYQQKSSQAPKLLFHYYDKDFNNEADTPDNFQSRRPNTSFCFLDIRSPGLGDTAMYLCATSRRSLQGTNEKLFFGSGTQLSVL.

V and J are TRBV7-2 and TRBJ2-5; D gene ambiguous. The CDR3 runs 15 residues. Deletions cut 5 bases from V and 5 bases from J, with 18 bases between. Germline loops: CDR1 SGHTA, CDR2 FQGNSA. DNA for the CDR3: TGTGCCAGCAGCCACAACCGGGTCCGTGGGGAGACCCAGTACTTC. Translated, it gives CASSHNRVRGETQYF.

V and J are TRBV9 and TRBJ2-1; D is possibly TRBD1 (6 bases). From germline, CDR1 is SGDLS and CDR2 YYNGEE. CDR3 size: 13 residues. V gave up 4 bases and J gave up 4 bases, with 9 bases separating them. CDR3 sequence reads: CASSSGVYNEQFF. The CDR3 nucleotides are TGTGCCAGCAGCTCAGGGGTTTACAATGAGCAGTTCTTC.